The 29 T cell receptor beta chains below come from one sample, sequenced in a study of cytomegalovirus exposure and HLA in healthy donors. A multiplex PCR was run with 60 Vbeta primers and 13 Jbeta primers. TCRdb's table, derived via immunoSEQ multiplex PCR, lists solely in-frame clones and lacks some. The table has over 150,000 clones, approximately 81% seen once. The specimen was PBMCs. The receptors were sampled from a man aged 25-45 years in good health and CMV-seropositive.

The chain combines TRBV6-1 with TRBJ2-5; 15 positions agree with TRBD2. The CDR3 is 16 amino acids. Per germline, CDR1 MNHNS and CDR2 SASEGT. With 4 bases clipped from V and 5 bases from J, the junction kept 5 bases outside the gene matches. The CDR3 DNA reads TGTGCCAGCAGTGGGGGACTAGCGGGAGGATTCGAGACCCAGTACTTC. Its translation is CASSGGLAGGFETQYF.

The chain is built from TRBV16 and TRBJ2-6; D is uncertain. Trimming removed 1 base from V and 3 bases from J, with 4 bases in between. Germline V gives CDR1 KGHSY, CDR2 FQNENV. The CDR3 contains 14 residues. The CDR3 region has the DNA TGTGCCAGCAGCCAATTCGGTGGGGCCAACGTCCTGACTTTC. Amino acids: CASSQFGGANVLTF.

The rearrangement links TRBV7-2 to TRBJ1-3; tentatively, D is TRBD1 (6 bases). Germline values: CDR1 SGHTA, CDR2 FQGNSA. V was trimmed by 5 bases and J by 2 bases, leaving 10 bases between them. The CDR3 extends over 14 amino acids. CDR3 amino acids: CASSPTGPGNTIYF. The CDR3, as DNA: TGTGCCAGCAGCCCTACAGGGCCTGGAAACACCATATATTTT.

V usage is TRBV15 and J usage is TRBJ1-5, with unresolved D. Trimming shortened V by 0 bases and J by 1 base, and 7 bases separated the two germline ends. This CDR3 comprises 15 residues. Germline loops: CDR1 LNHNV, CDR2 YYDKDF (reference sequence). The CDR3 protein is CATSRDRVSNQPQHF. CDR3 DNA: TGTGCCACCAGCAGAGATCGGGTCAGCAATCAGCCCCAGCATTTT. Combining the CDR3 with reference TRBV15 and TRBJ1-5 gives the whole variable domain DAMVIQNPRYQVTQFGKPVTLSCSQTLNHNVMYWYQQKSSQAPKLLFHYYDKDFNNEADTPDNFQSRRPNTSFCFLDIRSPGLGDTAMYLCATSRDRVSNQPQHFGDGTRLSIL.

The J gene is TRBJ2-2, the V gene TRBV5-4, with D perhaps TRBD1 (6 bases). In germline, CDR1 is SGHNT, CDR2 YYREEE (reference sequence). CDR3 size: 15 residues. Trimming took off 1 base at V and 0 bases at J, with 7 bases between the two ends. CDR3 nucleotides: TGTGCCAGCAGCTTGAGGGGGACGAACACCGGGGAGCTGTTTTTT. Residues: CASSLRGTNTGELFF. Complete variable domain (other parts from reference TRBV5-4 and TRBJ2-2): ETGVTQSPTHLIKTRGQQVTLRCSSQSGHNTVSWYQQALGQGPQFIFQYYREEENGRGNFPPRFSGLQFPNYSSELNVNALELDDSALYLCASSLRGTNTGELFFGEGSRLTVL.

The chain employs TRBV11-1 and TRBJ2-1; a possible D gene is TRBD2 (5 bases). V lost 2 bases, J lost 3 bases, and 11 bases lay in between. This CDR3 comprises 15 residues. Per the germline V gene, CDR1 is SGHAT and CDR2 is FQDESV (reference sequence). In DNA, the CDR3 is TGTGCCAGCAGCTTATTGTCGGGGAACTACAATGAGCAGTTCTTC. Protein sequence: CASSLLSGNYNEQFF.

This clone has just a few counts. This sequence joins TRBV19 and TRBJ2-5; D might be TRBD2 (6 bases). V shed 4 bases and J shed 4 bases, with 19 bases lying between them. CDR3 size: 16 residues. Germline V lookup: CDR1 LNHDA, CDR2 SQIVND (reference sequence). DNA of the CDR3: TGTGCCAGTAGTAACCCTTTGGAGCCCGGGGGAGAGACCCAGTACTTC. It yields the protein CASSNPLEPGGETQYF.

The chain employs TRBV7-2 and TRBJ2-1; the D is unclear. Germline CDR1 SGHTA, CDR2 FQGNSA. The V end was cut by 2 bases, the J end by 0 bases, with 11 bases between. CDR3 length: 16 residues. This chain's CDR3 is CASSLRASSSYNEQFF. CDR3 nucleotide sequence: TGTGCCAGCAGCTTACGAGCGTCCAGCTCCTACAATGAGCAGTTCTTC.

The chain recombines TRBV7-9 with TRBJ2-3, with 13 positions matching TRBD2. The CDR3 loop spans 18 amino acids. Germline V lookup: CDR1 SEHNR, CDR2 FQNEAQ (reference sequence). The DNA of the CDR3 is TGTGCAAACAGTATAGTACTAGCGGGGGGGGACGGCACAGATACGCAGTATTTT. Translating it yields CANSIVLAGGDGTDTQYF.

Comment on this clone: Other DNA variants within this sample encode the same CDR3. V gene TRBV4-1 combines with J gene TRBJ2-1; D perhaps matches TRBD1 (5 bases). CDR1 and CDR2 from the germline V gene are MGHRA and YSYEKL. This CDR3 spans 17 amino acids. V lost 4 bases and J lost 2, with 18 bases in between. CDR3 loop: CASSPGPSIGAYNEQFF. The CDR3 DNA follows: TGCGCCAGCAGCCCTGGGCCATCCATAGGGGCCTACAATGAGCAGTTCTTC.

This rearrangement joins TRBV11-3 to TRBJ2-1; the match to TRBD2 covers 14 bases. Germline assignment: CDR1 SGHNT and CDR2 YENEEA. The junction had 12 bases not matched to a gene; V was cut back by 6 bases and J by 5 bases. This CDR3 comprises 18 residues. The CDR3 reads CASSLLGLAGGRDNEQFF. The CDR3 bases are TGTGCCAGCAGTCTCCTAGGACTAGCGGGAGGCCGGGACAATGAGCAGTTCTTC.

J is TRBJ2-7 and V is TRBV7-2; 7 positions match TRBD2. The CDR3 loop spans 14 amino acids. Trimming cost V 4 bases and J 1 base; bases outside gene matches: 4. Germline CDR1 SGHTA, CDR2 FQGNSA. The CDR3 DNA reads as TGTGCCAGCAGCTCACCTAGCGGATCCTACGAGCAGTACTTC. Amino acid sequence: CASSSPSGSYEQYF.

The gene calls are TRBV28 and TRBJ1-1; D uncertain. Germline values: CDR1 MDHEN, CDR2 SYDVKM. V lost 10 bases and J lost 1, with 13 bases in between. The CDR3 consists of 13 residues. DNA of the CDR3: TGTGCCACACAGTTTGACCCGAACACTGAAGCTTTCTTT. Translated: CATQFDPNTEAFF.

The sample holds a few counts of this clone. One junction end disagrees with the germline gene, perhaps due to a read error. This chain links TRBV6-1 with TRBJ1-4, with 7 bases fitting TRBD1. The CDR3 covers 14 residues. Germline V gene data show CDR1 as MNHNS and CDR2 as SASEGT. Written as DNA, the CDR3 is TGTGCCAGCCTGGGACAGCAGCCTAAGGAAAAACTGTTTTTT. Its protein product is CASLGQQPKEKLFF.

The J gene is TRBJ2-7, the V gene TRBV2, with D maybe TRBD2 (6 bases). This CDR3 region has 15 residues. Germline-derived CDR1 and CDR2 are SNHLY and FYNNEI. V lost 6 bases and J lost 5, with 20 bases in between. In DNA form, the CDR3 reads TGTGCCAGCAGGGCGGGACCCCGGGGTGGTGACGAGCAGTACTTC. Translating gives CASRAGPRGGDEQYF.

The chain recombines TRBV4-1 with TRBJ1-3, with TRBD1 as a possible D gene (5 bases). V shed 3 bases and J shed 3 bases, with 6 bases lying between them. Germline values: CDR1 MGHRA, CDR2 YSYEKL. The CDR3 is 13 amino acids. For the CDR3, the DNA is TGCGCCAGCAGCCAGGGACTTGGAAACACCATATATTTT. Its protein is CASSQGLGNTIYF.

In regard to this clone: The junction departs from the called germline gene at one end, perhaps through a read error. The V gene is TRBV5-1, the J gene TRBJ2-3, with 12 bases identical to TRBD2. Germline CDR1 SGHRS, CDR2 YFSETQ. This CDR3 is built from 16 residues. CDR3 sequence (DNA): TGCACCAGCAGCCTCGGACTAGCGGGGCTCACAGATACGCAGTATTTT. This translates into CTSSLGLAGLTDTQYF.

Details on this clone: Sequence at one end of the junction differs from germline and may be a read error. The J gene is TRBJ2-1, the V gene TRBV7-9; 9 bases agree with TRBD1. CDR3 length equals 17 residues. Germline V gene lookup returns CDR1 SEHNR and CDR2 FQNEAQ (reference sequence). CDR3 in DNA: TGTTCCAGCAGCTTAAGCTTCGCCGGGACAGGGAGCGATGAGCAGTTCTTC. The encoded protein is CSSSLSFAGTGSDEQFF.

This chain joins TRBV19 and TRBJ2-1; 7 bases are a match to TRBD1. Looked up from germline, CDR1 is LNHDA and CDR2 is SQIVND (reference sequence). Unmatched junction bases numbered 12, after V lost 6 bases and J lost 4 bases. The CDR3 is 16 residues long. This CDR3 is CASRSHGGQIYNEQFF. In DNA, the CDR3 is TGTGCCAGTAGATCTCATGGGGGACAGATTTACAATGAGCAGTTCTTC. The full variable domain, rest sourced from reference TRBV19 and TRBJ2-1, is DGGITQSPKYLFRKEGQNVTLSCEQNLNHDAMYWYRQDPGQGLRLIYYSQIVNDFQKGDIAEGYSVSREKKESFPLTVTSAQKNPTAFYLCASRSHGGQIYNEQFFGPGTRLTVL.

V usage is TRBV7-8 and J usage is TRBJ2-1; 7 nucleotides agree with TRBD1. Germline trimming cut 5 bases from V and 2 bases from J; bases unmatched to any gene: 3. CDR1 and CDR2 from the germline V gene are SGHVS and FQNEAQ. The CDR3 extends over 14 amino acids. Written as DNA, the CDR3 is TGTGCCAGCAGCCTAGGGGGCCCCTACAATGAGCAGTTCTTC. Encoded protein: CASSLGGPYNEQFF.

CDR3 sequence: CASSFRQLPNYGYTF. In DNA form, the CDR3 reads TGTGCCAGCAGCTTTAGACAGCTACCTAACTATGGCTACACCTTC. The chain employs TRBV7-2 and TRBJ1-2; TRBD1 might be the D (5 bases). This CDR3 is built from 15 residues. The germline gives CDR1 SGHTA, CDR2 FQGNSA. V was clipped by 3 bases and J by 0 bases, with 11 bases between them.

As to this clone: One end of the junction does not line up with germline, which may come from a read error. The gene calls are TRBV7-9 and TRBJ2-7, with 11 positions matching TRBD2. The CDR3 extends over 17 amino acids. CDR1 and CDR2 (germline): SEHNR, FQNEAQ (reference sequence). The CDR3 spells CSSSLSPPSGRLYEQYF. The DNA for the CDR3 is TGTTCCAGCAGCTTATCCCCCCCTAGCGGGAGGCTTTACGAGCAGTACTTC.

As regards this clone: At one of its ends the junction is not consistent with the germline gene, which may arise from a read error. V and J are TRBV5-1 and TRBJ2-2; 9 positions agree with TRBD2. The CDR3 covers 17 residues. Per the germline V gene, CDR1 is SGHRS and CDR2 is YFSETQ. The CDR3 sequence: CASSPGTSPSNTGELLF. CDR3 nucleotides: TGCGCCAGCAGCCCCGGGACTAGCCCGTCGAACACCGGGGAGCTGCTTTTT. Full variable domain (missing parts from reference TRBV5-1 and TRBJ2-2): KAGVTQTPRYLIKTRGQQVTLSCSPISGHRSVSWYQQTPGQGLQFLFEYFSETQRNKGNFPGRFSGRQFSNSRSEMNVSTLELGDSALYLCASSPGTSPSNTGELLFGEGSRLTVL.

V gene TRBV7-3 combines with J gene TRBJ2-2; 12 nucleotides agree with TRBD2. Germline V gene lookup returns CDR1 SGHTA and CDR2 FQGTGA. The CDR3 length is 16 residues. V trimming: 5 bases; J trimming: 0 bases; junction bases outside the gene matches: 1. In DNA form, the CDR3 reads TGTGCCAGCAGCAGACTAGCGGGAGCGAACACCGGGGAGCTGTTTTTT. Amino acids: CASSRLAGANTGELFF. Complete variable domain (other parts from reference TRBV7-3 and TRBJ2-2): GAGVSQTPSNKVTEKGKYVELRCDPISGHTALYWYRQSLGQGPEFLIYFQGTGAADDSGLPNDRFFAVRPEGSVSTLKIQRTERGDSAVYLCASSRLAGANTGELFFGEGSRLTVL.

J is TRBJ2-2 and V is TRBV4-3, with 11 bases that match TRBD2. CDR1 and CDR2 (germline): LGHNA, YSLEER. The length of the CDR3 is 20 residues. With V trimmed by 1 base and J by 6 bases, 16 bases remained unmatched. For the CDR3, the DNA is TGCGCCAGCAGCCAAGCAAGAATAGCGGGAGGGAGTGGGAGGGCCGGGGAGCTGTTTTTT. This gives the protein CASSQARIAGGSGRAGELFF.

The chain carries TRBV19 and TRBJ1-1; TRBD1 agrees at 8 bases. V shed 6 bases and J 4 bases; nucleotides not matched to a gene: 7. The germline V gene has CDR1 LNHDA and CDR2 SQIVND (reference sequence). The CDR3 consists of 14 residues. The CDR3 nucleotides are TGTGCCAGTAGATTGACAGGGGCGGTCACTGAAGCTTTCTTT. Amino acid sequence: CASRLTGAVTEAFF.

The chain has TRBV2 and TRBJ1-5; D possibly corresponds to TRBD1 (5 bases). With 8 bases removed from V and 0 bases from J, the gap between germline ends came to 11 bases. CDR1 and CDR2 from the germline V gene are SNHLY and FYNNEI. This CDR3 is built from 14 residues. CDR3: CASAGLYSNQPQHF. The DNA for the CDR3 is TGTGCCAGCGCGGGGCTTTATAGCAATCAGCCCCAGCATTTT.

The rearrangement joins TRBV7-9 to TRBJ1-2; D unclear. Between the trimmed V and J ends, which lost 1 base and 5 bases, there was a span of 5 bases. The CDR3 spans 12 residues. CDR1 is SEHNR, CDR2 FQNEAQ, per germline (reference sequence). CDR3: CASSLVQYGYTF. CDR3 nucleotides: TGTGCCAGCAGCTTAGTACAGTATGGCTACACCTTC.

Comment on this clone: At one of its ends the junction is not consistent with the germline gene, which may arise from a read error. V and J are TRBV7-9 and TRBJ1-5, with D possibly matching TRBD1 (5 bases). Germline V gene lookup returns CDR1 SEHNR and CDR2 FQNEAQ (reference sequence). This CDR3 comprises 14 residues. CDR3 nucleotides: TGTTCCAGCAGCTTAGGGGCAGGGAATCAGCCCCAGCATTTT. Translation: CSSSLGAGNQPQHF. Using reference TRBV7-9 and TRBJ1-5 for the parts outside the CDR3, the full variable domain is DTGVSQNPRHKITKRGQNVTFRCDPISEHNRLYWYRQTLGQGPEFLTYFQNEAQLEKSRLLSDRFSAERPKGSFSTLEIQRTEQGDSAMYLCSSSLGAGNQPQHFGDGTRLSIL.